This T cell receptor (beta chain) was identified during a study of cytomegalovirus exposure and HLA in healthy donors. Whole-study findings and limits: Being indistinguishable, some V segments were excluded, TRBV6-2 and TRBV6-3 among them.

PCR was performed using 60 Vbeta and 13 Jbeta primers. The protocol was immunoSEQ multiplex PCR, while the TCRdb copy is restricted to in-frame clones and leaves out a portion. The sample consists of some 170,000 clones, 60% to 80% of them appearing once. With regard to this clone: What it binds is unknown.

The germline gives CDR1 LGHNA, CDR2 YNFKEQ. This CDR3 region has 13 residues. The ends were cut back, 1 base at V and 2 bases at J, with 6 bases in the middle. This sequence originates from a man aged 40-49 years in good health and CMV-seropositive. The sample was PBMCs. The chain employs TRBV4-2 and TRBJ2-7; D gene ambiguous. The CDR3 DNA is TGTGCCAGCAGCCAAGGTAATACCTACGAGCAGTACTTC. It is translated as CASSQGNTYEQYF.